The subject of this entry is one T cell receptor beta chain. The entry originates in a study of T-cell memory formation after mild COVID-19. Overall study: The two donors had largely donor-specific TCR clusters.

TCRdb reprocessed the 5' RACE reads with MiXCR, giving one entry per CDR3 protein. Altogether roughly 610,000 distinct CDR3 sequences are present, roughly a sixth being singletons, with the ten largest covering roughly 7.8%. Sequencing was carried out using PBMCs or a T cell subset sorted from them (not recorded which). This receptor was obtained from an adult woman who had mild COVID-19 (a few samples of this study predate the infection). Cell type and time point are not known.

The CDR3 reads CASSPGTRAGETQYF. The CDR3 nucleotides read TGTGCCAGCAGTCCCGGGACCAGGGCGGGGGAGACCCAGTACTTC. This chain joins TRBV27 and TRBJ2-5; D possibly corresponds to TRBD2 (6 bases). CDR1 MNHEY and CDR2 SMNVEV come from the germline V gene (reference sequence). The CDR3 is 15 amino acids. With 5 bases removed from V and 5 bases from J, the gap between germline ends came to 18 bases.